This T cell receptor (beta chain) is from a study of cytomegalovirus exposure and HLA in healthy donors. Whole-study context: Most genotyped donors, roughly 80% of around 370, had Caucasian-associated genetic ancestry.

The study ran its PCR with 60 Vbeta and 13 Jbeta primers. Measured with immunoSEQ multiplex PCR; TCRdb has only the in-frame clones, and not every one. This table has fewer than 150,000 clones, 78% appearing once. This CDR3 contains 14 residues. With V trimmed by 6 bases and J by 7 bases, 11 bases remained unmatched. The germline V gene encodes CDR1 MNHNS and CDR2 SASEGT. As for this clone: Its specificity is not known.

Study-wide findings and caveats: In all likelihood, a cluster of highly shared sequence variants was a sequencing artifact. Excluded: some indistinguishable V segments such as TRBV6-2 and TRBV6-3.

The sequenced sample was PBMCs. The sequence derives from a male donor in good health and CMV-seronegative. V is TRBV6-1 and J is TRBJ1-1; 7 positions match TRBD1. The CDR3 region is CASSPRQGGREAFF. DNA of the CDR3: TGTGCCAGCAGCCCGCGACAGGGAGGACGTGAAGCTTTCTTT.